The 21 T cell receptor beta chains in this list originate from one sample, sequenced in a study of blood T cells in healthy people across ages. A J-beta primer mix and a sample-barcoded 5' primer were used in a second PCR of roughly 7 to 12 cycles. One entry per CDR3 protein results from TCRdb running MiXCR on the 5' RACE reads. The table lists about 640,000 distinct CDR3 sequences, 58% of them singletons. The sample was blood. The receptors were gathered from a man aged 55 to 70 in good health.

The V call is TRBV29-1, the J call TRBJ2-3; a weak D match, TRBD2 (6 bases). V shed 2 bases and J shed 6 bases, with 18 bases lying between them. Looked up from germline, CDR1 is SQVTM and CDR2 is ANQGSEA. The CDR3 totals 15 residues. The CDR3 nucleotides read TGCAGCGTTGAAATGGGACGCGGGGACGAGGATACGCAGTATTTT. Its protein is CSVEMGRGDEDTQYF.

The chain recombines TRBV27 with TRBJ2-5, with 11 bases fitting TRBD2. V trimming: 8 bases; J trimming: 5 bases; junction bases outside the gene matches: 10. This CDR3 comprises 15 residues. Germline V gene sequence: CDR1 MNHEY, CDR2 SMNVEV (reference sequence). The CDR3 spells CASGTSGIGFETQYF. The DNA of the CDR3 is TGTGCCAGCGGGACTAGCGGTATTGGGTTTGAGACCCAGTACTTC.

The rearrangement links TRBV18 to TRBJ1-2; TRBD1 aligns across 7 bases. V trimming: 2 bases; J trimming: 1 base; junction bases outside the gene matches: 4. The CDR3 runs 15 residues. Per germline, CDR1 KGHSH and CDR2 LQKENI. This CDR3 reads CASSPEGQINYGYTF. CDR3 DNA sequence: TGTGCCAGCTCACCAGAGGGACAGATTAACTATGGCTACACCTTC.

This clonotype appeared many times. J is TRBJ1-2 and V is TRBV27, with D tentatively TRBD1 (5 bases). The CDR3 length is 14 residues. The V and J ends lost 2 bases and 0 bases respectively, with 7 bases between them. The germline gives CDR1 MNHEY, CDR2 SMNVEV (reference sequence). In DNA, the CDR3 is TGTGCCAGCAGTTTAAGGGGCCCTAACTATGGCTACACCTTC. Its translation is CASSLRGPNYGYTF.

The rearrangement joins TRBV18 to TRBJ1-4; 8 nucleotides match TRBD1. Germline loops: CDR1 KGHSH, CDR2 LQKENI. The CDR3 extends over 14 amino acids. The J segment lost 6 bases and the V segment lost 6 bases, leaving 6 bases of the junction unmatched. The DNA of the CDR3 is TGTGCCAGCTCGCAGGGACAGGAACATGAAAAACTGTTTTTT. It yields the protein CASSQGQEHEKLFF. Looking up the rest from reference TRBV18 and TRBJ1-4 gives the full variable domain: NAGVMQNPRHLVRRRGQEARLRCSPMKGHSHVYWYRQLPEEGLKFMVYLQKENIIDESGMPKERFSAEFPKEGPSILRIQQVVRGDSAAYFCASSQGQEHEKLFFGSGTQLSVL.

The chain joins TRBV5-1 to TRBJ1-1; 7 positions match TRBD1. The CDR3 is 15 residues long. Per the germline V gene, CDR1 is SGHRS and CDR2 is YFSETQ. The junction had 2 bases not matched to a gene; V was cut back by 0 bases and J by 0 bases. CDR3 coding DNA: TGCGCCAGCAGCTTGGGACAGGGACTGAACACTGAAGCTTTCTTT. Protein product: CASSLGQGLNTEAFF.

This clonotype has just one count. This sequence joins TRBV3-1 and TRBJ2-3; D not certain. The CDR3 spans 15 residues. Trimming removed 4 bases from V and 1 base from J, with 12 bases in between. Germline values: CDR1 LGHDT, CDR2 YNNKEL (reference sequence). Written as DNA, the CDR3 is TGTGCCAGCAGCCCATTTAGGGCCGGCACAGATACGCAGTATTTT. Protein product: CASSPFRAGTDTQYF.

The chain has TRBV5-1 and TRBJ2-5; D may match TRBD1 or TRBD2 (5 bases each). This CDR3 has 15 residues. Deletions cut 4 bases from V and 4 bases from J, with 17 bases between. CDR1 and CDR2 (germline): SGHRS, YFSETQ. The CDR3 DNA follows: TGCGCCAGCAGCCCTCAGACTGGTGGGGGAGAGACCCAGTACTTC. Translated, it gives CASSPQTGGGETQYF. The whole variable domain, filled in from reference TRBV5-1 and TRBJ2-5, reads KAGVTQTPRYLIKTRGQQVTLSCSPISGHRSVSWYQQTPGQGLQFLFEYFSETQRNKGNFPGRFSGRQFSNSRSEMNVSTLELGDSALYLCASSPQTGGGETQYFGPGTRLLVL.

This clonotype showed up just a few times. The chain recombines TRBV4-2 with TRBJ2-1; 7 nucleotides align to TRBD2. CDR1 is LGHNA and CDR2 is YNFKEQ in the germline V gene. V shed 0 bases, J shed 0 bases, and the junction held 8 bases outside the gene matches. This CDR3 comprises 18 residues. The CDR3 sequence: CASSQDPSLAASYNEQFF. The CDR3 nucleotides read TGTGCCAGCAGCCAAGATCCATCCCTAGCGGCCTCCTACAATGAGCAGTTCTTC.

This chain connects TRBV20-1 to TRBJ2-1, with a weak D call TRBD2 (5 bases). V lost 5 bases, J lost 4 bases, and 15 bases lay in between. The CDR3 is 14 amino acids. Germline lookup yields CDR1 DFQATT and CDR2 SNEGSKA (reference sequence). The CDR3 DNA sequence: TGCAGTGCTTTGTGGAACCGGGGTTACAATGAGCAGTTCTTC. It encodes CSALWNRGYNEQFF.

The chain joins TRBV5-1 to TRBJ2-1, with D possibly matching TRBD1 (7 bases). In germline, CDR1 is SGHRS, CDR2 YFSETQ. The germline V and J ends were trimmed by 4 bases and 6 bases, with 17 bases remaining between them. The CDR3 runs 15 residues. The CDR3 DNA reads TGCGCCAGCAGCCGGAGTCCAGGGGGGTCCAATGAGCAGTTCTTC. This sequence encodes CASSRSPGGSNEQFF.

J is TRBJ2-5 and V is TRBV6-2 or TRBV6-3; TRBD2 is a possible D gene (6 bases). The V and J ends lost 5 bases and 7 bases respectively, with 14 bases between them. Germline CDR1 reads MNHEY; CDR2 reads SVGEGT. There are 13 residues in the CDR3. CDR3 residues: CASSAGSGGTQYF. In DNA form, the CDR3 reads TGTGCCAGCAGTGCGGGATCCGGAGGGACCCAGTACTTC.

This clonotype occurred a few times. The J gene is TRBJ2-1, the V gene TRBV27; 8 bases are shared with TRBD1. CDR1 and CDR2 (germline): MNHEY, SMNVEV (reference sequence). V gave up 3 bases and J gave up 2 bases; unmatched junction bases: 3. This CDR3 contains 15 residues. The CDR3 region has the DNA TGTGCCAGCAGTTTGGACAGGGACGCCTACAATGAGCAGTTCTTC. Translated: CASSLDRDAYNEQFF.

The chain recombines TRBV5-1 with TRBJ2-5; 8 nucleotides match TRBD1. J lost 5 bases, V lost 3 bases, and 9 bases had no gene match. Germline V gene data show CDR1 as SGHRS and CDR2 as YFSETQ. The CDR3 has 15 residues. The CDR3 DNA sequence: TGCGCCAGCAGCTGGCAGGACAGGGAGATGGAGACCCAGTACTTC. Its translation: CASSWQDREMETQYF.

Many counts were recorded for this clonotype. The germline gene is not matched at one end of the junction; a read error may be the cause. The genes are TRBV5-1 and TRBJ2-1; possibly TRBD2 for D (6 bases). The CDR3 is 15 amino acids. Per the germline V gene, CDR1 is SGHRS and CDR2 is YFSETQ. The CDR3 protein is CASSPDGSSYNEQFF. DNA for the CDR3: TGTGCCAGCAGTCCCGACGGGAGCTCCTACAATGAGCAGTTCTTC.

V usage is TRBV6-5 and J usage is TRBJ2-2; D may be TRBD1 (6 bases). The CDR3 contains 14 residues. Germline V lookup: CDR1 MNHEY, CDR2 SVGAGI. Trimming removed 6 bases from V and 6 bases from J, with 14 bases in between. CDR3 protein: CASSPDRPPGELFF. The CDR3 DNA sequence: TGTGCCAGCAGCCCCGACAGGCCCCCCGGGGAGCTGTTTTTT.

This clonotype was found once. The chain couples TRBV6-4 to TRBJ2-7, with TRBD2 matching over 8 bases. The J call is in doubt because the DNA end fits TRBJ2-5 better. Germline assignment: CDR1 MRHNA and CDR2 SNTAGT. The CDR3 sequence is 15 residues long. CDR3 sequence reads: CASSATGTSRETQYF. DNA of the CDR3: TGTGCCAGCAGTGCAACCGGGACTAGTAGAGAGACCCAGTACTTC.

This chain uses TRBV4-2 with TRBJ1-1; TRBD1 matches 10 bases. CDR3 length equals 16 residues. Germline CDR1 is LGHNA and CDR2 is YNFKEQ. Trimming cost V 1 base and J 4 bases; bases outside gene matches: 6. The CDR3 loop reads CASSQGQGASGTEAFF. The CDR3 DNA reads as TGTGCCAGCAGCCAAGGACAGGGGGCATCGGGCACTGAAGCTTTCTTT.

Many counts were recorded for this clonotype. The chain has TRBV20-1 and TRBJ1-5, with a possible D match to TRBD1 (5 bases). V lost 3 bases and J lost 4, with 13 bases in between. The CDR3 runs to 14 residues. CDR1 DFQATT and CDR2 SNEGSKA come from the germline V gene (reference sequence). CDR3 sequence reads: CSARPEGSNQPQHF. The CDR3 nucleotides are TGCAGTGCTAGGCCTGAGGGGAGTAATCAGCCCCAGCATTTT.

J is TRBJ1-5 and V is TRBV20-1; no reliable D call. The CDR3 runs 15 residues. The germline CDR1 and CDR2 sequences are DFQATT and SNEGSKA (reference sequence). V lost 3 bases and J 4 bases, leaving 16 bases between the germline ends. The CDR3 nucleotides read TGCAGTGCTAGCACCGGGCCCCCTGGGAATCAGCCCCAGCATTTT. Amino acid sequence: CSASTGPPGNQPQHF.

The rearrangement links TRBV6-7 to TRBJ1-2, with D tentatively TRBD1 (6 bases). TRBV6-7 is an open reading frame, and its role is uncertain. V was pared by 9 bases and J by 6 bases, with 17 bases between. The CDR3 contains 13 residues. In nucleotides, the CDR3 is TGTGCCAGGGGCGGACAGCGAGCAGATGGCTACACCTTC. This codes for CARGGQRADGYTF.